Presented here are 9 T cell receptor beta chains from one specimen sequenced in a study of cytomegalovirus exposure and HLA in healthy donors. Clones were sequenced by immunoSEQ multiplex PCR, and TCRdb holds only the in-frame ones, with some missing. The data show around 130,000 clones, 88% seen once. Sequencing used PBMCs. The source of these receptors is a man aged 25-45 years in good health and CMV-seronegative.

The sample holds one count of this clone. The V call is TRBV27, the J call TRBJ2-2; unclear D gene. The V gene lost 5 bases and the J gene lost 7 bases, with 14 bases spanning the gap. Germline assignment: CDR1 MNHEY and CDR2 SMNVEV (reference sequence). The CDR3 is 14 amino acids. The CDR3 here is CASSLLPSVGELFF. The DNA for the CDR3 is TGTGCCAGCAGTCTCCTTCCGAGTGTCGGGGAGCTGTTTTTT.

V gene TRBV19 combines with J gene TRBJ2-7; 9 bases line up with TRBD2. This CDR3 is built from 14 residues. In germline, CDR1 is LNHDA, CDR2 SQIVND (reference sequence). The V and J ends lost 3 bases and 2 bases, in that order; junction bases with no gene match: 2. The CDR3 protein is CASSIAGGTYEQYF. DNA of the CDR3: TGTGCCAGTAGTATTGCGGGAGGGACCTACGAGCAGTACTTC.

The chain recombines TRBV6-5 with TRBJ2-7, with 9 bases fitting TRBD2. V shed 6 bases, J shed 6 bases, and the junction held 9 bases outside the gene matches. The CDR3 runs to 14 residues. From germline, CDR1 is MNHEY and CDR2 SVGAGI. CDR3 in amino acids: CASRNGLAGLEQYF. CDR3 bases: TGTGCCAGCAGAAACGGGCTAGCGGGACTCGAGCAGTACTTC.

This rearrangement joins TRBV5-5 to TRBJ2-2, with D uncertain. The CDR3 runs 13 residues. Deletions cut 2 bases from V and 6 bases from J, with 8 bases between. Germline lookup yields CDR1 SGHKS and CDR2 YYEKEE (reference sequence). CDR3: CASSFGAAGELFF. CDR3 DNA sequence: TGTGCCAGCAGCTTCGGAGCCGCCGGGGAGCTGTTTTTT.

The CDR3, as DNA: TGTGCCAGTAGCCCAGGGGGCGGAACTGAAGCTTTCTTT. This codes for CASSPGGGTEAFF. The rearrangement uses TRBV19 and TRBJ1-1; 8 nucleotides align to TRBD1. V shed 6 bases, J shed 5 bases, and the junction held 5 bases outside the gene matches. The CDR3 extends over 13 amino acids. In germline, CDR1 is LNHDA, CDR2 SQIVND (reference sequence).

V usage is TRBV7-2 and J usage is TRBJ2-7; TRBD2 is a possible D gene (5 bases). This CDR3 is 13 amino acids long. With 0 bases removed from V and 6 bases from J, the gap between germline ends came to 9 bases. Germline V gene sequence: CDR1 SGHTA, CDR2 FQGNSA. For the CDR3, the DNA is TGTGCCAGCAGCTTAGCGCCGGGATCCGAGCAGTACTTC. This encodes CASSLAPGSEQYF.

The chain couples TRBV6-5 to TRBJ2-1, with 8 bases aligning to TRBD2. Trimming cost V 6 bases and J 6 bases; bases outside gene matches: 10. The CDR3 is 15 amino acids. Germline CDR1 MNHEY, CDR2 SVGAGI. The CDR3, as DNA: TGTGCCAGCAGCCGCCGGGAGAGCGGGAGCAATGAGCAGTTCTTC. This gives the protein CASSRRESGSNEQFF.

The chain is built from TRBV7-9 and TRBJ2-1, with 7 nucleotides matching TRBD2. V shed 1 base and J 0 bases; nucleotides not matched to a gene: 0. The CDR3 has 15 amino acids. Germline lookup yields CDR1 SEHNR and CDR2 FQNEAQ (reference sequence). CDR3 residues: CASSLGTSSYNEQFF. CDR3 bases: TGTGCCAGCAGCTTAGGGACTAGCTCCTACAATGAGCAGTTCTTC. Filled out from reference TRBV7-9 and TRBJ2-1, the complete variable domain reads DTGVSQNPRHKITKRGQNVTFRCDPISEHNRLYWYRQTLGQGPEFLTYFQNEAQLEKSRLLSDRFSAERPKGSFSTLEIQRTEQGDSAMYLCASSLGTSSYNEQFFGPGTRLTVL.

The chain combines TRBV13 with TRBJ1-6; 7 nucleotides match TRBD1. This CDR3 is built from 15 residues. V lost 6 bases and J lost 2; bases outside the gene matches: 4. Germline lookup yields CDR1 PRHDT and CDR2 FYEKMQ (reference sequence). CDR3 sequence reads: CASSRQGPYNSPLHF. CDR3 DNA sequence: TGTGCCAGCAGTCGACAGGGACCCTATAATTCACCCCTCCACTTT.